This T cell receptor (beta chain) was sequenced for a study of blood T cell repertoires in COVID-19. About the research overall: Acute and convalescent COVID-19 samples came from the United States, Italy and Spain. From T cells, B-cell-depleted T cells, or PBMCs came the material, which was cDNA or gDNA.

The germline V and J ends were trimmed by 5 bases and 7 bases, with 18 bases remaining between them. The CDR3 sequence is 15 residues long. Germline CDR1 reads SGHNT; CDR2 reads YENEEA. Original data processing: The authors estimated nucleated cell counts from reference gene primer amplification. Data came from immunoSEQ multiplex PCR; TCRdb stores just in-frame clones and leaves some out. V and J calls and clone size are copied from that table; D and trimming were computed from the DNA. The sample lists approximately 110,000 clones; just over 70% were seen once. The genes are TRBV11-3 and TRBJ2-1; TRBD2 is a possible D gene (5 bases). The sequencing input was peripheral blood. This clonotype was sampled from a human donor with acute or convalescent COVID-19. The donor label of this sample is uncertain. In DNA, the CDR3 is TGTGCCAGCAGCCCCTTCAGCGGCCCGGGGAATGAGCAGTTCTTC. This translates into CASSPFSGPGNEQFF.